The rows below give T cell receptor beta chains drawn from one sample of a study of neoadjuvant anti-PD-1 for oral cavity cancer. TCRdb keeps only in-frame clones here, not all; method: immunoSEQ multiplex PCR. This repertoire shows some 40,000 clones, roughly 35% found once; its top ten account for 15% to 20%. This sample comprised tumor tissue, obtained after nivolumab (anti-PD-1) treatment. The receptor source for this set is a person between 40 and 85 years old with oral cavity squamous cell carcinoma. Both conserved end residues are part of each CDR3. D genes are given only for firm matches. Not every row has a clone size; where given, it reads once, few, many or a size class.

>TRBV5-1|-|TRBJ1-1|-
TGCGCCAGCAGCTTACGTACGGGGACCGGGAACACTGAAGCTTTCTTT
CASSLRTGTGNTEAFF
>TRBV6-1|few|TRBJ1-5|-
TGTGCCAGCAGTGATTATGAGGGGGGAGGCAATCAGCCCCAGCATTTT
CASSDYEGGGNQPQHF
>TRBV10-3|-|TRBJ2-7|-
TGTGCCATCAGTGTGGACTGGAACTCCTACGAGCAGTACTTC
CAISVDWNSYEQYF
>TRBV11-2|many|TRBJ1-2|TRBD1
TGTGCCAGCAGCCCGGGACAGGGCCCCTATGGCTACACCTTC
CASSPGQGPYGYTF
>TRBV7-9|once|TRBJ1-1|-
TGTGCCAGCAGCGTAACAGGTATGAACACTGAAGCTTTCTTT
CASSVTGMNTEAFF
>TRBV5-1|many|TRBJ1-1|-
TGCGCCAGCAGCTTGGGACGGGGTGAAGCTTTCTTT
CASSLGRGEAFF
>TRBV27|few|TRBJ2-4|TRBD1
TGTGCCAGCAGGACTGGTATGGGACAGGGCGCCAAAAACATTCAGTACTTC
CASRTGMGQGAKNIQYF
>TRBV19|-|TRBJ1-5|-
TGTGCCAGTAACGATAGGGCGGCGGACTATAGCAATCAGCCCCAGCATTTT
CASNDRAADYSNQPQHF
>TRBV9|-|TRBJ2-1|TRBD2
TGTGCCAGCAGCGTAGCTGGCCTAGCGGGGGGGCCCACATTCTTC
CASSVAGLAGGPTFF
>TRBV5-1|-|TRBJ1-3|TRBD1
TGCGCCAGCGGAACTGGTCCCGGGACAGGGAACACCATATATTTT
CASGTGPGTGNTIYF
>TRBV4-1|once|TRBJ2-7|TRBD1
TGCGCCAGCAGCCGGACCGGGTTGGACGGGACAGGGAGTTTCTACGAGCAGTACTTC
CASSRTGLDGTGSFYEQYF
>TRBV5-6|-|TRBJ1-1|-
TGTGCCAGCAGCGAGGACAGAAGGAAGATGAACACTGAAGCTTTCTTT
CASSEDRRKMNTEAFF